These 18 T cell receptor beta chains originate from one sample sequenced in a study of T cell responses to AZD1222 COVID-19 vaccine. Data came from immunoSEQ multiplex PCR; TCRdb stores just in-frame clones and leaves some out. The profile shows some 120,000 clones, about 90% of them singletons. Sample: peripheral blood, taken on day 0 of AZD1222 vaccination. All receptors come from an adult in good health.

The genes are TRBV7-9 and TRBJ1-1; a possible D gene is TRBD1 (6 bases). Germline V CDR1 and CDR2: SEHNR, FQNEAQ (reference sequence). This CDR3 region has 15 residues. The germline V and J ends were trimmed by 6 bases and 1 base, with 15 bases remaining between them. CDR3 coding DNA: TGTGCCAGCAGTCCTAACAGGGATTCGAACACTGAAGCTTTCTTT. As protein: CASSPNRDSNTEAFF.

CDR3 region: CASSERIMGSYNSPLHF. The CDR3 region has the DNA TGTGCCAGCAGTGAGAGGATTATGGGCTCCTATAATTCACCCCTCCACTTT. The chain uses TRBV6-1 and TRBJ1-6; D gene ambiguous. Germline assignment: CDR1 MNHNS and CDR2 SASEGT. This CDR3 is 17 amino acids long. The V and J ends lost 3 bases and 0 bases respectively, with 12 bases between them.

The chain couples TRBV28 to TRBJ2-5, with TRBD1 matching over 7 bases. Per the germline V gene, CDR1 is MDHEN and CDR2 is SYDVKM. The trim removed 2 bases at V and 5 bases at J, leaving 8 bases unmatched. The CDR3 length is 15 residues. In DNA form, the CDR3 reads TGTGCCAGCAGTTTAGTGGACAGGCCTGAGGAGACCCAGTACTTC. Translated: CASSLVDRPEETQYF. The full variable domain, completed using reference TRBV28 and TRBJ2-5, is DVKVTQSSRYLVKRTGEKVFLECVQDMDHENMFWYRQDPGLGLRLIYFSYDVKMKEKGDIPEGYSVSREKKERFSLILESASTNQTSMYLCASSLVDRPEETQYFGPGTRLLVL.

V usage is TRBV19 and J usage is TRBJ2-2; 10 positions agree with TRBD2. Trimming cost V 6 bases and J 0 bases; bases outside gene matches: 1. This CDR3 comprises 15 residues. Germline CDR1 LNHDA, CDR2 SQIVND (reference sequence). The CDR3 reads CASRLAGTNTGELFF. CDR3 sequence (DNA): TGTGCCAGTAGACTAGCGGGGACGAACACCGGGGAGCTGTTTTTT. Full variable domain (outside the CDR3, taken from reference TRBV19 and TRBJ2-2): DGGITQSPKYLFRKEGQNVTLSCEQNLNHDAMYWYRQDPGQGLRLIYYSQIVNDFQKGDIAEGYSVSREKKESFPLTVTSAQKNPTAFYLCASRLAGTNTGELFFGEGSRLTVL.

This clone was observed a single time. This chain uses TRBV7-9 with TRBJ1-6; D is uncertain. Germline CDR1 reads SEHNR; CDR2 reads FQNEAQ (reference sequence). Trimming pared 6 bases from V and 6 bases from J, leaving 9 bases between. The CDR3 extends over 13 amino acids. This CDR3 is CASRSTANSPLHF. As DNA, the CDR3 is TGTGCCAGCAGGTCAACAGCTAATTCACCCCTCCACTTT.

This chain connects TRBV5-1 to TRBJ2-7; possibly TRBD1 for D (5 bases). V shed 2 bases and J shed 2 bases, with 8 bases lying between them. The V gene's germline CDR1 is SGHRS and CDR2 YFSETQ. The CDR3 has 13 residues. The CDR3 loop is CASSFGQTYEQYF. For the CDR3, the DNA is TGCGCCAGCAGCTTCGGACAAACCTACGAGCAGTACTTC.

The V gene is TRBV30, the J gene TRBJ2-7; 8 bases match TRBD1. Germline CDR1 and CDR2: GTSNPN and SVGIG (reference sequence). After removal of 5 bases from V and 6 bases from J, the junction contained 9 bases not matched to a gene. The CDR3 is made up of 13 amino acids. The CDR3 loop is CAWVRAGGPEQYF. The CDR3, as DNA: TGTGCCTGGGTCCGGGCAGGGGGCCCCGAGCAGTACTTC.

J is TRBJ1-2 and V is TRBV28; D is unclear. Trimming cost V 6 bases and J 8 bases, with 10 bases left between them. Germline CDR1 reads MDHEN; CDR2 reads SYDVKM. There are 11 residues in the CDR3. CDR3 in amino acids: CASSTTGGYTF. In nucleotides, the CDR3 is TGTGCCAGCAGCACAACGGGAGGCTACACCTTC.

This clone was seen just once. This sequence joins TRBV28 and TRBJ2-7; 8 nucleotides match TRBD1. The length of the CDR3 is 14 residues. The germline V gene has CDR1 MDHEN and CDR2 SYDVKM. Losses at the gene ends were 2 bases for V and 6 bases for J; bases not matched to a gene: 6. The CDR3 nucleotides read TGTGCCAGCAGTTTACCGGGACAGGCAATCGAGCAGTACTTC. Its translation: CASSLPGQAIEQYF.

The rearrangement links TRBV13 to TRBJ1-4, with D hard to call. Trimming took 0 bases from V and 7 from J, leaving 12 bases between them. The CDR3 contains 15 residues. Germline V gene data show CDR1 as PRHDT and CDR2 as FYEKMQ (reference sequence). The CDR3 DNA is TGTGCCAGCAGCTTAGGCCCAGGAGGCGGTGAAAAACTGTTTTTT. Protein: CASSLGPGGGEKLFF.

The genes are TRBV19 and TRBJ2-1, with D unclear. Per germline, CDR1 LNHDA and CDR2 SQIVND (reference sequence). V dropped 3 bases and J dropped 5 bases, with 11 bases sitting between them. This CDR3 region has 14 residues. CDR3 residues: CASSIYRANNEQFF. CDR3 coding DNA: TGTGCCAGTAGTATCTACAGAGCAAACAATGAGCAGTTCTTC.

The chain employs TRBV19 and TRBJ2-5, with 7 bases matching TRBD1. The V gene's germline CDR1 is LNHDA and CDR2 SQIVND (reference sequence). The junction had 5 bases not matched to a gene; V was cut back by 6 bases and J by 1 base. This CDR3 is 14 amino acids long. CDR3 in DNA: TGTGCCAGTAGACCGGGACAGCTCCAAGAGACCCAGTACTTC. It is translated as CASRPGQLQETQYF.

V is TRBV18 and J is TRBJ1-2; D unclear. This CDR3 has 16 residues. The V end was cut by 6 bases, the J end by 8 bases, with 25 bases between. Germline V gives CDR1 KGHSH, CDR2 LQKENI. The DNA of the CDR3 is TGTGCCAGCTCGTCTAGCATGGCCGCGGGAGTAGGGGGCTACACCTTC. Translation gives CASSSSMAAGVGGYTF.

The rearrangement joins TRBV9 to TRBJ2-5; TRBD2 agrees at 12 bases. Germline V gene sequence: CDR1 SGDLS, CDR2 YYNGEE. The CDR3 consists of 18 residues. With V trimmed by 4 bases and J by 5 bases, 15 bases remained unmatched. The CDR3 loop is CASSPTRASGGAVETQYF. In nucleotides, the CDR3 is TGTGCCAGCAGCCCAACGCGGGCTAGCGGGGGGGCCGTGGAGACCCAGTACTTC.

The chain employs TRBV10-2 and TRBJ1-1; TRBD1 agrees at 9 bases. V gave up 6 bases and J gave up 1 base; unmatched junction bases: 9. This CDR3 is built from 16 residues. Germline lookup yields CDR1 WSHSY and CDR2 SAAADI. Here the CDR3 DNA reads TGCGCCAGCAGCCTCGGACAGGGGTCGCCGAACACTGAAGCTTTCTTT. This codes for CASSLGQGSPNTEAFF.

This rearrangement joins TRBV5-6 to TRBJ2-3; 9 bases match TRBD2. The CDR3 totals 15 residues. The junction had 4 bases not matched to a gene; V was cut back by 3 bases and J by 2 bases. CDR1 and CDR2 (germline): SGHDT, YYEEEE. CDR3 sequence reads: CASSWRLADTDTQYF. CDR3 bases: TGTGCCAGCAGCTGGCGACTAGCGGACACAGATACGCAGTATTTT.

The chain is built from TRBV11-3 and TRBJ2-1, with a weak D call TRBD2 (5 bases). Germline V lookup: CDR1 SGHNT, CDR2 YENEEA. The CDR3 length is 14 residues. Deletions cut 6 bases from V and 0 bases from J, with 9 bases between. The CDR3 protein is CASSSGSSYNEQFF. CDR3 nucleotide sequence: TGTGCCAGCAGTTCGGGGAGCTCCTACAATGAGCAGTTCTTC.

The rearrangement joins TRBV24-1 to TRBJ2-2; D not resolved. The CDR3 is 12 residues long. Germline values: CDR1 KGHDR, CDR2 SFDVKD. Trimming stripped 7 bases from V and 4 bases from J, with 6 bases between. CDR3 protein: CATSLPTGELFF. The CDR3 bases are TGTGCCACCAGCCTTCCCACCGGGGAGCTGTTTTTT.